These T cell receptor beta chains were read from a single sample in a study of Ad26.COV2.S vaccination and SARS-CoV-2 variants. Data came from immunoSEQ multiplex PCR; TCRdb stores just in-frame clones and leaves some out. This table has about 440,000 clones, roughly 91% appearing once. Sequencing was performed on peripheral blood, taken in a trial of Ad26.COV2.S vaccine versus placebo. The receptors originated from a person between 18 and 65 years old who received the Ad26.COV2.S COVID-19 vaccine or a placebo. CDR3s include the opening cysteine and the closing phenylalanine or tryptophan. Fields, in order: J gene, D gene, V gene, clone size, CDR3 protein, CDR3 DNA. A D gene is named only where the DNA matches it firmly. Not every row has a clone size; where given, it reads once, few, many or a size class.

TRBJ1-2	.	TRBV18	.	CASSPRGGYGYTF	TGTGCCAGCTCACCGCGTGGAGGCTATGGCTACACCTTC
TRBJ1-5	.	TRBV7-2	few	CASSPPGGLGNQPQHF	TGTGCCAGCAGCCCTCCGGGGGGTTTAGGCAATCAGCCCCAGCATTTT
TRBJ2-5	.	TRBV9	.	CASSSSGPFGTQYF	TGTGCCAGCAGCTCCTCGGGACCCTTTGGGACCCAGTACTTC
TRBJ2-2	.	TRBV5-8	few	CASSKGSPHRTGELFF	TGTGCCAGCAGCAAGGGGAGCCCCCATAGGACCGGGGAGCTGTTTTTT
TRBJ2-4	.	TRBV18	.	CASSPMAGNRIQYF	TGTGCCAGCTCACCGATGGCAGGGAATCGCATTCAGTACTTC
TRBJ1-6	.	TRBV21-1	once	CASSKELGRYYNSPLHF	TGTGCCAGCAGCAAAGAGCTGGGGAGATACTATAATTCACCCCTCCACTTT
TRBJ1-2	.	TRBV12-3/TRBV12-4	once	CASSLRGFYGYTF	TGTGCCAGCAGTTTAAGGGGGTTCTATGGCTACACCTTC
TRBJ2-7	TRBD1	TRBV5-1	.	CASSLLPSLGTVLYEQYF	TGCGCCAGCAGCCTTTTACCGAGCCTCGGGACAGTGCTCTACGAGCAGTACTTC
TRBJ1-1	TRBD1	TRBV9	.	CASSDQQGRGEAFF	TGTGCCAGCAGCGATCAACAGGGGAGGGGTGAAGCTTTCTTT
TRBJ2-3	TRBD2	TRBV13	.	CASRILAGGPRDTQYF	TGTGCCAGCAGAATCCTAGCGGGAGGCCCCAGAGATACGCAGTATTTT
TRBJ2-1	TRBD1	TRBV27	.	CASSLIGDREQFF	TGTGCCAGCAGCCTTATTGGGGACAGGGAGCAGTTCTTC